This TCR beta chain emerged from a study of post-analysis software for immune sequencing data. General study points: Under F measure analysis, samples from one preparation batch co-clustered strongly. Five or six TRBV segments (TRBV5-6, TRBV5-1 and TRBV20-1 among them) occurred more frequently in patients than in controls.

Germline assignment: CDR1 MNHEY and CDR2 SMNVEV (reference sequence). V lost 5 bases to trimming and J lost 2 bases, with 11 bases between them. The CDR3 totals 14 residues. Remarks on this clonotype: Its target is not known.

Unique molecular identifiers were present in the TCR beta cDNA libraries. TCRdb re-called the PCR reads through MiXCR, storing one row per CDR3 protein. The sample holds about 570,000 distinct CDR3 sequences, roughly 34% seen once. Sequenced sample: blood. The chain links TRBV27 to TRBJ2-3; tentative D call: TRBD1 (6 bases). The receptor's source is a girl between 2 and 17 years old with multiple sclerosis. CDR3 sequence: CASSPSGHTDTQYF. DNA of the CDR3: TGTGCCAGCAGTCCGTCGGGACACACAGATACGCAGTATTTT.